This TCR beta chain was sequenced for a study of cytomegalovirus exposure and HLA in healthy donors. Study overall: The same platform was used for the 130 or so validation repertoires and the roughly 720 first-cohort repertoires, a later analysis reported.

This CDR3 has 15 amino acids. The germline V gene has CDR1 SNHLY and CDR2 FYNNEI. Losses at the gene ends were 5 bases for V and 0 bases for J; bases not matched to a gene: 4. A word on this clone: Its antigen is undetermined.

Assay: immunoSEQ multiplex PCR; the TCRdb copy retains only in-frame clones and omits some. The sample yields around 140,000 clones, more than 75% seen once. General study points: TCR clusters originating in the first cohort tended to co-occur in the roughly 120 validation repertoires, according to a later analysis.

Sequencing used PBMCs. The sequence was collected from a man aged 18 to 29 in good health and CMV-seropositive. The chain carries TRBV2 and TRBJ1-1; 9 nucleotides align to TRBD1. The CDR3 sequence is CASSTGQGMNTEAFF. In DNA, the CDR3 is TGTGCCAGCAGTACAGGACAGGGGATGAACACTGAAGCTTTCTTT.